These T cell receptor beta chains were read from a single sample in a study of lymphopenia after photon versus proton radiotherapy. Assay used: immunoSEQ multiplex PCR; TCRdb lists only in-frame clones, some missing. The sample shows about 40,000 clones, roughly 84% of them seen only once. Sample: peripheral blood, taken from a patient treated with photon-based radiotherapy. The receptor set was obtained from a man aged 50 or older with gastric cancer. Both conserved end residues are part of each CDR3. D genes are given only for firm matches. Size tells how often a clone was seen (once, few, many) or the class of an expanded clone, and some rows leave it out.

>TRBV4-2|.|.|TRBJ2-1
TGTGCCAGCAGCCAATTTGGAGGCGATGAGCAGTTCTTC
CASSQFGGDEQFF
>TRBV30|.|.|TRBJ1-6
TGTGCCTGGAGTGTTAGCAGGACTGATTCACCCCTCCACTTT
CAWSVSRTDSPLHF
>TRBV6-4|TRBD2|.|TRBJ2-2
TGTGCCAGCAGTGAAGGGGACTACCACACCGGGGAGCTGTTTTTT
CASSEGDYHTGELFF
>TRBV5-1|.|.|TRBJ2-1
TGCGCCAGCAGCTTGGCTTGGGGTCAGAACAATGAGCAGTTCTTC
CASSLAWGQNNEQFF
>TRBV27|.|once|TRBJ2-2
TGTGCCAGCAGCCTCCTTGAGGGACCCGGGGAGCTGTTTTTT
CASSLLEGPGELFF
>TRBV5-4|TRBD1|.|TRBJ1-2
TGTGCCAGCAGCGTCCGAGATACAGGGGGCCATGGCTACACCTTC
CASSVRDTGGHGYTF
>TRBV19|.|.|TRBJ1-5
TGTGCCAGTAAAAAGGGGGTTTGGAATCAGCCCCAGCATTTT
CASKKGVWNQPQHF
>TRBV7-2|TRBD2|.|TRBJ2-5
TGTGCCAGCAGCTTAGCCGGACTAGCGGGAGCAGAGACCCAGTACTTC
CASSLAGLAGAETQYF
>TRBV21-1|.|.|TRBJ2-5
TGTGCCAGCAGCAAAGCCCCTCGACAGGCCGAAGAGACCCAGTACTTC
CASSKAPRQAEETQYF
>TRBV5-1|TRBD2|.|TRBJ2-2
TGCGCCAGCAGCTTCACTAGCGGGAGCACCGGGGAGCTGTTTTTT
CASSFTSGSTGELFF
>TRBV6-5|.|.|TRBJ2-1
TGTGCCAGCAGTTCCCTTTCGAATGAGCAGTTCTTC
CASSSLSNEQFF
>TRBV12-5|.|once|TRBJ2-3
TGTGCTAGTGGGCGGGGAGGTACGCAGTATTTT
CASGRGGTQYF
>TRBV9|TRBD1|.|TRBJ2-7
TGTGCCAGCAGCAAGACAGGGGGGTACTACGAGCAGTACTTC
CASSKTGGYYEQYF
>TRBV2|TRBD1|.|TRBJ1-5
TGTGCCAGCAGGGACGGGGGACAGGACGGGATGGTCCAGCATTTT
CASRDGGQDGMVQHF
>TRBV29-1|TRBD1|few|TRBJ1-1
TGCAGCGGGGTGGGGGCACAGGGGGCGAGGTGGAACACTGAAGCTTTCTTT
CSGVGAQGARWNTEAFF
>TRBV5-1|TRBD2|.|TRBJ2-7
TGCGCCAGCAGCTCCGGGACTAGCGGGGCTTCCCAGTACTTC
CASSSGTSGASQYF
>TRBV19|.|.|TRBJ2-3
TGTGCCAGTACCCCAGCTGGGACAGATACGCAGTATTTT
CASTPAGTDTQYF
>TRBV6-1|.|.|TRBJ1-4
TGTGCCAGCACCCCAAGGGGTACTAATGAAAAACTGTTTTTT
CASTPRGTNEKLFF
>TRBV18|.|few|TRBJ1-2
TGTGCCAGCTCACCACTTAGGGAGAACTATGGCTACACCTTC
CASSPLRENYGYTF
>TRBV15|.|.|TRBJ2-4
TGTGCCACCAGCAGAGATGGGCAGACACTAGCCAAAAACATTCAGTACTTC
CATSRDGQTLAKNIQYF
>TRBV30|.|.|TRBJ2-7
TGTGCCTGGAGTATAGGGGGGCCCTCCTACGAGCAGTACTTC
CAWSIGGPSYEQYF
>TRBV6-1|.|.|TRBJ2-3
TGTGCCAGCAGTGGCTTAACAGATACGCAGTATTTT
CASSGLTDTQYF
>TRBV6-1|.|.|TRBJ2-7
TGTGCCAGCAGTGAAATCGGGGTTGGGGGTCGCGAGCAGTACTTC
CASSEIGVGGREQYF
>TRBV25-1|.|.|TRBJ1-1
TGTGCCAGCAGTTCTGGGGGGGGACCCCATACTGAAGCTTTCTTT
CASSSGGGPHTEAFF
>TRBV4-3|.|.|TRBJ2-3
TGCGCCAGCAGCCAAGGGGTGGGACGCACAGATACGCAGTATTTT
CASSQGVGRTDTQYF
>TRBV13|.|.|TRBJ2-1
TGTGCCAGCAGCTCACCTGGGGGTTACAATGAGCAGTTCTTC
CASSSPGGYNEQFF
>TRBV20-1|.|.|TRBJ1-5
TGCAGTGCTAGTGCGGGTCAGCCCCAGCATTTT
CSASAGQPQHF
>TRBV6-6|TRBD1|.|TRBJ2-7
TGTGCCAGCAGTTACTCAGGGACAGGGAGATACGAGCAGTACTTC
CASSYSGTGRYEQYF
>TRBV6-5|.|.|TRBJ1-3
TGTGCCAGCAGTTACTCGGCAGGGGTCACTGGAAACACCATATATTTT
CASSYSAGVTGNTIYF
>TRBV7-9|TRBD2|.|TRBJ2-3
TGTGCCAGCAGCTCCACCAATAGCGGGAGGTGGCTAGATACGCAGTATTTT
CASSSTNSGRWLDTQYF
>TRBV19|TRBD1|.|TRBJ1-3
TGTGCCAGTACCTCCCTCAACAGGGGTTACTCTGGAAACACCATATATTTT
CASTSLNRGYSGNTIYF
>TRBV18|TRBD1|.|TRBJ1-1
TGTGCCAGCTCTTTTGGACAGGGGTTCACTGAAGCTTTCTTT
CASSFGQGFTEAFF
>TRBV28|.|.|TRBJ1-4
TGTGCCTCTGGGTGGGGAGTAAATGAAAAACTGTTTTTT
CASGWGVNEKLFF
>TRBV9|TRBD2|.|TRBJ2-1
TGTGCCAGCAGCGTAGGCGGTAGCGGGAAATACAATGAGCAGTTCTTC
CASSVGGSGKYNEQFF
>TRBV7-2|.|.|TRBJ1-5
TGTGCCAGCAGCTTAGAATCCCTCTATAGCAATCAGCCCCAGCATTTT
CASSLESLYSNQPQHF
>TRBV28|.|.|TRBJ2-7
TGTGCCAGCAGTTCCACTCTTAGAATGAGCTCCTACGAGCAGTACTTC
CASSSTLRMSSYEQYF
>TRBV7-2|.|.|TRBJ2-7
TGTGCCAGCAGCCCTCGGGGCGGGACCTACTACGAGCAGTACTTC
CASSPRGGTYYEQYF
>TRBV4-2|.|.|TRBJ2-3
TGTGCCAGCAGCCAAGTTTTAGCGGATAGCACAGATACGCAGTATTTT
CASSQVLADSTDTQYF
>TRBV5-6|.|few|TRBJ1-1
TGTGCCAGCAGCTTGTCTGGGGCCCCTGAAGCTTTCTTT
CASSLSGAPEAFF
>TRBV30|.|few|TRBJ1-1
TGTGCCTGGATTCAGTCAGGGGTAACTGAAGCTTTCTTT
CAWIQSGVTEAFF
>TRBV7-2|TRBD1|.|TRBJ2-7
TGTGCCAGCACCGTACCCGGGACAGGCTACGAGCAGTACTTC
CASTVPGTGYEQYF
>TRBV7-9|.|.|TRBJ1-3
TGTGCCACCCTGTCTGGAAACACCATATATTTT
CATLSGNTIYF
>TRBV7-8|.|once|TRBJ1-3
TGTGCCAGCAAACGGAGCTCTGGAAACACCATATATTTT
CASKRSSGNTIYF
>TRBV7-9|.|.|TRBJ2-2
TGTGCCAGCACCTTGGGGAGGCTGTCTGGGCGGGGAAACACCGGGGAGCTGTTTTTT
CASTLGRLSGRGNTGELFF
>TRBV2|TRBD1|.|TRBJ2-5
TGTGCCAGCAGGGCTGGACAGGGCGGGGAGACCCAGTACTTC
CASRAGQGGETQYF
>TRBV6-1|.|.|TRBJ2-1
TGTGCCAGCAGTGAAGCTTCTTACAGGGACAATGAGCAGTTCTTC
CASSEASYRDNEQFF
>TRBV5-1|.|few|TRBJ2-2
TGCGCCAGCAGCCCGCCCGGAGGGAGTATCACCGGGGAGCTGTTTTTT
CASSPPGGSITGELFF
>TRBV5-1|.|.|TRBJ2-5
TGCGCCAGCAGCGCCGGAAGGGGGAACGCAGAGACCCAGTACTTC
CASSAGRGNAETQYF
>TRBV9|.|.|TRBJ2-3
TGTGCCAGCAGCGTAGCGTTGATTCCCACAGATACGCAGTATTTT
CASSVALIPTDTQYF
>TRBV18|.|.|TRBJ2-2
TGTGCCAGCTCCACGGTACAGGGTTTCGGGGAGCTGTTTTTT
CASSTVQGFGELFF
>TRBV4-1|.|few|TRBJ2-7
TGCGCCAGCAGCCCCTCAACGGCCGCCTCCTACGAGCAGTACTTC
CASSPSTAASYEQYF
>TRBV4-1|.|.|TRBJ2-7
TGCGCCAGCAGCCAAGCACCCATGAACTCCTACGAGCAGTACTTC
CASSQAPMNSYEQYF
>TRBV2|TRBD2|.|TRBJ2-5
TGTGCCAGCAGAGGACTAGCGGGAGAAGGAGAGACCCAGTACTTC
CASRGLAGEGETQYF